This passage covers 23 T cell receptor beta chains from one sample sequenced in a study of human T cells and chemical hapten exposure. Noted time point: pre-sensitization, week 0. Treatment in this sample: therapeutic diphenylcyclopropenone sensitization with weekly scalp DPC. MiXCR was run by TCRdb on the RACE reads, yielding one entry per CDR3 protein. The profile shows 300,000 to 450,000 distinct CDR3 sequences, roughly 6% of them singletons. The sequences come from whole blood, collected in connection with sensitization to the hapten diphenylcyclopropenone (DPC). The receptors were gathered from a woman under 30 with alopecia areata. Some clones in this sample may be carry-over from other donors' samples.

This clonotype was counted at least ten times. The CDR3 nucleotides are TGTGCCAGCAGCTTAGTACTGGCCGGACGGTCCACCCAGCATTTT. This codes for CASSLVLAGRSTQHF. The rearrangement uses TRBV7-8 and TRBJ1-5, with D unclear. V was trimmed by 1 base and J by 11 bases, leaving 18 bases between them. The V gene's germline CDR1 is SGHVS and CDR2 FQNEAQ. The CDR3 runs to 15 residues.

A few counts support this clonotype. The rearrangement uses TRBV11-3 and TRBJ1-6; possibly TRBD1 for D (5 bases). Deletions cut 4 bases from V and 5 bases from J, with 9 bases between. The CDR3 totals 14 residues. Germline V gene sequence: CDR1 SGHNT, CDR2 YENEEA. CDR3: CASSSGGDNSPLHF. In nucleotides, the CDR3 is TGTGCCAGCAGCTCTGGGGGTGATAATTCACCCCTCCACTTT.

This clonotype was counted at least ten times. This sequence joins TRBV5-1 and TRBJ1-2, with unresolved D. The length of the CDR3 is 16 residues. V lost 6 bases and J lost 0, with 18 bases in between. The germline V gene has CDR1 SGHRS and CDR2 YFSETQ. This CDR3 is CASTSQRDLPNYGYTF. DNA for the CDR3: TGCGCCAGCACCTCACAACGGGATCTTCCTAACTATGGCTACACCTTC.

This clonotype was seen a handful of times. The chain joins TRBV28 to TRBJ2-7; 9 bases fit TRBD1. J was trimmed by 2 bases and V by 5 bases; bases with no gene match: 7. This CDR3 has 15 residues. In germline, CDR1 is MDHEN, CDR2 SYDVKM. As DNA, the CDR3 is TGTGCCAGCAGTCTAAGGCGGACAGGGGCCTACGAGCAGTACTTC. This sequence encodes CASSLRRTGAYEQYF.

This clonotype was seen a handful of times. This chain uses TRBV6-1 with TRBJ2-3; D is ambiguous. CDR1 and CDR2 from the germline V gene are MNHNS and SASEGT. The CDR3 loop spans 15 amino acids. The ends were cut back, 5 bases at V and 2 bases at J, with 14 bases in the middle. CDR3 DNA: TGTGCCAGCAGTTTGGGTGGAGAACCCACAGATACGCAGTATTTT. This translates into CASSLGGEPTDTQYF.

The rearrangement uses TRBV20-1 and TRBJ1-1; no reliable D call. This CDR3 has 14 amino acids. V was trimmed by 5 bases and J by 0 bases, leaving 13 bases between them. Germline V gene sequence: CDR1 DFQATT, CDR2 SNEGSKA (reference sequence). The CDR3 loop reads CSAWGEIMNTEAFF. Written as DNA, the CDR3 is TGCAGTGCTTGGGGAGAAATCATGAACACTGAAGCTTTCTTT.

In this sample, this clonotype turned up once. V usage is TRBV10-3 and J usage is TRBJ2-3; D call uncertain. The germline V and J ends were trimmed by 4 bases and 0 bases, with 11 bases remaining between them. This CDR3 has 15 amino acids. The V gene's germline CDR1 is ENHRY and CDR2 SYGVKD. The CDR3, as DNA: TGTGCCATCAGTGGAAGGGCGCGGAGCACAGATACGCAGTATTTT. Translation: CAISGRARSTDTQYF.

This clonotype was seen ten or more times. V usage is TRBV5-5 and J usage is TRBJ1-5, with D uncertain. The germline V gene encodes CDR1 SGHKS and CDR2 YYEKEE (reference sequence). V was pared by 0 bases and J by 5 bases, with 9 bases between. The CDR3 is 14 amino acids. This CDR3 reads CASSLVGSHQPQHF. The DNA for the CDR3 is TGTGCCAGCAGCTTGGTGGGTTCGCATCAGCCCCAGCATTTT. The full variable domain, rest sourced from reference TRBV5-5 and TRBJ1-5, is DAGVTQSPTHLIKTRGQQVTLRCSPISGHKSVSWYQQVLGQGPQFIFQYYEKEERGRGNFPDRFSARQFPNYSSELNVNALLLGDSALYLCASSLVGSHQPQHFGDGTRLSIL.

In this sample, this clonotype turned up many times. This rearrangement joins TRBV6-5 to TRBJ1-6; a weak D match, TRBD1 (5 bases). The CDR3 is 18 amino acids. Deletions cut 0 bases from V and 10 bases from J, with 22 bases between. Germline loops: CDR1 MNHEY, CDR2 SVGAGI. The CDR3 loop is CASSYSRGTGTARSPLHF. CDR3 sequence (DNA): TGTGCCAGCAGTTACTCGAGGGGAACTGGGACGGCGAGGTCACCCCTCCACTTT.

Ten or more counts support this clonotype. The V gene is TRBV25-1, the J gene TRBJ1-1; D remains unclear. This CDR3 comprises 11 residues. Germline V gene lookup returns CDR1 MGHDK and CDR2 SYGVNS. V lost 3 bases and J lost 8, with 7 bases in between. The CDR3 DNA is TGTGCCAGCAGTGACCTTCGAGAAGCTTTCTTT. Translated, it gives CASSDLREAFF.

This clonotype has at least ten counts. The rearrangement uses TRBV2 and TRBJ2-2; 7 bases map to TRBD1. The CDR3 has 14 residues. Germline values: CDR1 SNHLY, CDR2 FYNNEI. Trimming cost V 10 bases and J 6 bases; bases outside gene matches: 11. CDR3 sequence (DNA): TGTGCCACGTGCCAGGGGGAAGGGTCCGGGGAGCTGTTTTTT. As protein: CATCQGEGSGELFF. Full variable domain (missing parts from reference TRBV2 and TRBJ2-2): EPEVTQTPSHQVTQMGQEVILRCVPISNHLYFYWYRQILGQKVEFLVSFYNNEISEKSEIFDDQFSVERPDGSNFTLKIRSTKLEDSAMYFCATCQGEGSGELFFGEGSRLTVL.

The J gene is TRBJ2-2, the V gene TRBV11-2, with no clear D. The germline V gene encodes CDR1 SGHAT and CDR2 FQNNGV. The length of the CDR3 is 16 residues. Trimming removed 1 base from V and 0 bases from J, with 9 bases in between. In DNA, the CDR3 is TGTGCCAGCAGCTTAGTCCGTAGTACGAACACCGGGGAGCTGTTTTTT. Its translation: CASSLVRSTNTGELFF.

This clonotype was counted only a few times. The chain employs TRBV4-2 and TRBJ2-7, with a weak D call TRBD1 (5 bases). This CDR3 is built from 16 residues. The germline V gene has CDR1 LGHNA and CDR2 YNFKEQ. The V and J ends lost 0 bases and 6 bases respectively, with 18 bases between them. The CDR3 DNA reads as TGTGCCAGCAGCCAAGAATTGATCATGGGCACAGGCGAGCAGTACTTC. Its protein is CASSQELIMGTGEQYF.

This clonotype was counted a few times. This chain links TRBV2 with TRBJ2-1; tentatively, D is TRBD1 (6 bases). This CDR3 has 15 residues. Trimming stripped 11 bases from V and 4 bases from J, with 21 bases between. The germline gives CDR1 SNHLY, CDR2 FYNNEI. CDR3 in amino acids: CASKGGSGQYNEQFF. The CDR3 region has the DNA TGTGCCTCCAAAGGAGGCAGTGGACAGTACAATGAGCAGTTCTTC.

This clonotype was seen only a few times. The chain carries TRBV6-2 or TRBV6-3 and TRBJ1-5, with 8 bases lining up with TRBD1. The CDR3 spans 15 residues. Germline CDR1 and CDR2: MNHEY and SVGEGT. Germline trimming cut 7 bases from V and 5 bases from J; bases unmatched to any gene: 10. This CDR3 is CASTPRTGWYQPQHF. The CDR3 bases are TGTGCCAGCACCCCAAGGACAGGGTGGTATCAGCCCCAGCATTTT.

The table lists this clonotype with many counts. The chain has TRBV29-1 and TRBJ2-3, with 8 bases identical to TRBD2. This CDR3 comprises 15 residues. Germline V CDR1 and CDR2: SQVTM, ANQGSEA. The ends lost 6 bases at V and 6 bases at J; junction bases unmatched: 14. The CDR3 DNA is TGCAGCGTGGCCCGGGGAGCGGGGGAGGGGGATACGCAGTATTTT. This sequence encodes CSVARGAGEGDTQYF.

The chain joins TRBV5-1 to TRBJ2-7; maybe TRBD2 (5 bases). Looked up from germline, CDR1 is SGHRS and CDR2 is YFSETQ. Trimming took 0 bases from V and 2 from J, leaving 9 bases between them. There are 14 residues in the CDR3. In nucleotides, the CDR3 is TGCGCCAGCAGCTTGGCTAGGGAGCCCTACGAGCAGTACTTC. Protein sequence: CASSLAREPYEQYF.

The CDR3 bases are TGTGCCAGCAGCCAAAGGCGGAGTTACACCGGGGAGCTGTTTTTT. This encodes CASSQRRSYTGELFF. This sequence joins TRBV4-2 and TRBJ2-2; D ambiguous. Germline V gene sequence: CDR1 LGHNA, CDR2 YNFKEQ. CDR3 length equals 15 residues. V was cut by 2 bases and J by 3 bases, with 10 bases left in between.

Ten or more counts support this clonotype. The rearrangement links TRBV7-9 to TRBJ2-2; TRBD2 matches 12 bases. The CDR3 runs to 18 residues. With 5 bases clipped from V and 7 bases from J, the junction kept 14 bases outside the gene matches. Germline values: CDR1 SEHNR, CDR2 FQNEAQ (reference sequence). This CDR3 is CASSPSPGLAGLDGELFF. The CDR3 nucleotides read TGTGCCAGCAGCCCATCTCCAGGACTAGCGGGGTTGGACGGGGAGCTGTTTTTT. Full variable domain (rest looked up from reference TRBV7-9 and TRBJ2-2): DTGVSQNPRHKITKRGQNVTFRCDPISEHNRLYWYRQTLGQGPEFLTYFQNEAQLEKSRLLSDRFSAERPKGSFSTLEIQRTEQGDSAMYLCASSPSPGLAGLDGELFFGEGSRLTVL.

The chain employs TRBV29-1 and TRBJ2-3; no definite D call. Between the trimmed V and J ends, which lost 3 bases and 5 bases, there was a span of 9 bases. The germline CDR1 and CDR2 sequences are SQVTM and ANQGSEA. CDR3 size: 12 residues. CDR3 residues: CSVDWVGDTQYF. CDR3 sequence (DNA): TGCAGCGTTGACTGGGTCGGAGATACGCAGTATTTT.

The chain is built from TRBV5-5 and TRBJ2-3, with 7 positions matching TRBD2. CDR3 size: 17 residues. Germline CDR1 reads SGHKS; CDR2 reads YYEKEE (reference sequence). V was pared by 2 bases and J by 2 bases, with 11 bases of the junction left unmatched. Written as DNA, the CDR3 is TGTGCCAGCAGCTTCCCAGGGACTACCTCACTCACAGATACGCAGTATTTT. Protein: CASSFPGTTSLTDTQYF.

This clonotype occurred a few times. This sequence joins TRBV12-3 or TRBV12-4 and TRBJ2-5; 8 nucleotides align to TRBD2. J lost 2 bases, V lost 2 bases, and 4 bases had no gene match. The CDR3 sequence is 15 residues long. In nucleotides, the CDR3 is TGTGCCAGCAGTTTAAACGCGGGGGGACAAGAGACCCAGTACTTC. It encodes CASSLNAGGQETQYF.

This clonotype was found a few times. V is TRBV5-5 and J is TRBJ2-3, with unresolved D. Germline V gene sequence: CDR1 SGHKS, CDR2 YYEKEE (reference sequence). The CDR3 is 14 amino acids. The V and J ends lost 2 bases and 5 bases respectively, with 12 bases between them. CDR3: CASSFEREKDTQYF. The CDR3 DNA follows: TGTGCCAGCAGCTTTGAGAGAGAAAAAGATACGCAGTATTTT.